This TCR beta chain was sequenced for a study of blood T cell repertoires in COVID-19. Study overall: The samples span acute and convalescent COVID-19 from the United States, Italy and Spain. T cells, B-cell-depleted T cells, or PBMCs supplied cDNA or gDNA.

Looked up from germline, CDR1 is SGHTA and CDR2 is FQGNSA. V lost 5 bases and J lost 5, with 10 bases in between. The CDR3 has 13 amino acids. Source study methods: Estimates of nucleated cell counts were drawn from the amplification of reference gene primers. The data were produced by immunoSEQ multiplex PCR, yet TCRdb's version contains in-frame clones alone and is incomplete. V and J calls and clone size follow that table, whereas D and trimming were derived from the DNA. The table records 200,000 to 300,000 clones, approximately 80% of them present only once. The source material was peripheral blood. The clonotype comes from a middle-aged man who had recovered from COVID-19. The J gene is TRBJ1-3, the V gene TRBV7-2; maybe TRBD1 (6 bases). CDR3 in amino acids: CASSPGQRNTIYF. As DNA, the CDR3 is TGTGCCAGCAGCCCCGGACAGAGAAACACCATATATTTT.